The clone carrying this T cell receptor beta chain was seen ten or more times. Its matching antigen is unknown. The data originate from a study of T cells in Graves' hyperthyroidism and ophthalmopathy. In the study overall: Blood was drawn when the patient was first diagnosed and still untreated. Findings and caveats of the study: Most clonotypes expanded in thyroid above 0.001 were likewise present in blood.

RNA transcripts were the template for amplifying TCR beta CDR3 regions. An initial round of RT-PCR targeting the TCR CDR3 relied on the HTBI primer set. TCRdb used MiXCR to reprocess the multiplex PCR reads, holding one entry per CDR3 protein. The sample holds hundreds of thousands of distinct CDR3 sequences; about 17% are singletons and the top ten take around 28%. Trimming cost V 7 bases and J 4 bases; bases outside gene matches: 13. Germline CDR1 is MDHEN and CDR2 is SYDVKM. This CDR3 has 16 amino acids. Sequencing used blood. V is TRBV28 and J is TRBJ2-5, with 9 bases fitting TRBD1. The source of this sequence is a woman under 30 with Graves' ophthalmopathy. The CDR3 DNA follows: TGTGCCAGCACCGAGACAGGGGGGATACTCCGAGAGACCCAGTACTTC. It specifies CASTETGGILRETQYF.